A selection of T cell receptor beta chains follows, all from one sample in a study of blood T cell repertoires in COVID-19. Here immunoSEQ multiplex PCR was the method, and the copy in TCRdb shows in-frame clones only, minus some. The table lists 50,000 to 70,000 clones, 75% to 95% of them singletons, with around a tenth in the top ten. Specimen: peripheral blood. The receptors originated from a woman at least 80 years old with active COVID-19. CDR3s include the opening cysteine and the closing phenylalanine or tryptophan. The order of the fields is clone size, D gene, V gene, J gene, CDR3 protein, CDR3 DNA. The D gene is left open where the match is weak. Clone sizes are given selectively: once, few, many, or a class where the clone is expanded.

>once|TRBD2|TRBV10-3|TRBJ2-5
CAISDPAGVHPETQYF
TGTGCCATCAGTGATCCGGCGGGAGTCCATCCAGAGACCCAGTACTTC
>once|-|TRBV28|TRBJ1-5
CASRSRVSNQPQHF
TGTGCCAGCCGATCCAGGGTTAGCAATCAGCCCCAGCATTTT
>-|-|TRBV23-1|TRBJ1-2
CASSQSLLENMDGYTF
TGCGCCAGCAGTCAATCTCTCCTTGAAAACATGGATGGCTACACCTTC
>-|TRBD2|TRBV15|TRBJ2-3
CATSKMTSASTDTQYF
TGTGCCACCAGCAAGATGACTAGCGCCAGCACAGATACGCAGTATTTT
>-|TRBD1|TRBV13|TRBJ2-3
CASSSAGQGNTDTQYF
TGTGCCAGCAGCAGCGCGGGACAGGGAAACACAGATACGCAGTATTTT
>-|TRBD2|TRBV7-8|TRBJ2-3
CASSPYGGAEGTDTQYF
TGTGCCAGCAGCCCCTACGGGGGGGCCGAAGGCACAGATACGCAGTATTTT
>once|-|TRBV19|TRBJ1-1
CASSGTVNTEAFF
TGTGCCAGTAGTGGTACTGTGAACACTGAAGCTTTCTTT
>-|-|TRBV28|TRBJ2-6
CASSLVSSGANVLTF
TGTGCCAGCAGTTTAGTCAGCTCTGGGGCCAACGTCCTGACTTTC
>-|-|TRBV11-2|TRBJ2-1
CASSKRGGGYNEQFF
TGTGCCAGCAGCAAAAGGGGGGGTGGTTACAATGAGCAGTTCTTC
>once|-|TRBV29-1|TRBJ2-3
CSGGQGGADTQYF
TGCAGCGGAGGACAGGGAGGGGCAGATACGCAGTATTTT
>-|TRBD2|TRBV2|TRBJ2-1
CASSVSGGAYNEQFF
TGTGCCAGCAGCGTTAGCGGGGGGGCCTACAATGAGCAGTTCTTC
>-|-|TRBV5-6|TRBJ2-5
CASSPPGFQETQYF
TGTGCCAGCAGCCCACCCGGGTTTCAAGAGACCCAGTACTTC
>-|-|TRBV5-4|TRBJ2-2
CASSSRLDGELFF
TGTGCCAGCAGCTCCCGACTTGACGGGGAGCTGTTTTTT